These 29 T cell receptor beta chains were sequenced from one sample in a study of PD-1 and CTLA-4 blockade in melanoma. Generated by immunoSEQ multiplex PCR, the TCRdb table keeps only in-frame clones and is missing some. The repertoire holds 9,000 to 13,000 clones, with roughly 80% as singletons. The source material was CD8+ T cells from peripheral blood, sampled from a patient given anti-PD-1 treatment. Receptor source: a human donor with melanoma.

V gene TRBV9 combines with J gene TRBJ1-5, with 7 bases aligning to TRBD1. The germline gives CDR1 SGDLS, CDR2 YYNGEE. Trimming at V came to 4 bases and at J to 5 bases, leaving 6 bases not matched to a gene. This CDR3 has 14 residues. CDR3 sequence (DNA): TGTGCCAGCAGCCCTACAGGGGTTGATCAGCCCCAGCATTTT. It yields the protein CASSPTGVDQPQHF.

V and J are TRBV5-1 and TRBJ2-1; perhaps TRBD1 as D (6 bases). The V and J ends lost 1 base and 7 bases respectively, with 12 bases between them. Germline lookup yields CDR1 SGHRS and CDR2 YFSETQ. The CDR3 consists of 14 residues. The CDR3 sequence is CASSLSRGSNEQFF. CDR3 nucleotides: TGCGCCAGCAGCTTGAGCAGGGGCTCTAATGAGCAGTTCTTC.

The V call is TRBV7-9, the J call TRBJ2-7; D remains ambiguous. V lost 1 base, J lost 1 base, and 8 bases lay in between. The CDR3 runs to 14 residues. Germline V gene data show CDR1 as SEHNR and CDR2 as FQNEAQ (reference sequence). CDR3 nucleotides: TGTGCCAGCAGCTTAGGATCGGCTTCCTACGAGCAGTACTTC. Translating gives CASSLGSASYEQYF.

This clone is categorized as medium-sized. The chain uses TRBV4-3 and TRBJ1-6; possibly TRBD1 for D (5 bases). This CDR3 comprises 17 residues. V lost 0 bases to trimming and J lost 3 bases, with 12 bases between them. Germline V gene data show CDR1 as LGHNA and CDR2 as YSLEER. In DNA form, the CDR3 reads TGCGCCAGCAGCCAAGATTTAGGGGACGTCTATAATTCACCCCTCCACTTT. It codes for CASSQDLGDVYNSPLHF.

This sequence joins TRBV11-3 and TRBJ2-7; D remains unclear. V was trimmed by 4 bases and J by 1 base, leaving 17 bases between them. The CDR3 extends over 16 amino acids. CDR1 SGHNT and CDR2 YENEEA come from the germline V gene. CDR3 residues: CASSSPVGRQSYEQYF. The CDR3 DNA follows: TGTGCCAGCAGCTCCCCCGTAGGCAGGCAATCCTACGAGCAGTACTTC. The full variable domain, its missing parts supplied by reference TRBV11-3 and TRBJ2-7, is EAGVVQSPRYKIIEKKQPVAFWCNPISGHNTLYWYLQNLGQGPELLIRYENEEAVDDSQLPKDRFSAERLKGVDSTLKIQPAELGDSAVYLCASSSPVGRQSYEQYFGPGTRLTVT.

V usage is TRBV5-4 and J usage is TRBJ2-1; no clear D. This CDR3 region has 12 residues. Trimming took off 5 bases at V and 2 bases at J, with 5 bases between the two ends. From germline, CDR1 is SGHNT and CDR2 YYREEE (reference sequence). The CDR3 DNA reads TGTGCCAGCAGAAGTGCCTACAATGAGCAGTTCTTC. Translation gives CASRSAYNEQFF.

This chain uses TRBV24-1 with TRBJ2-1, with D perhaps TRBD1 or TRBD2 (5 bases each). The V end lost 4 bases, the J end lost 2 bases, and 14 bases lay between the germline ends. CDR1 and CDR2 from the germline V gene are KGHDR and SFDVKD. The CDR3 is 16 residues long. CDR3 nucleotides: TGTGCCACCAGTGAGGACCGGGACGGACCCTACAATGAGCAGTTCTTC. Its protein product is CATSEDRDGPYNEQFF.

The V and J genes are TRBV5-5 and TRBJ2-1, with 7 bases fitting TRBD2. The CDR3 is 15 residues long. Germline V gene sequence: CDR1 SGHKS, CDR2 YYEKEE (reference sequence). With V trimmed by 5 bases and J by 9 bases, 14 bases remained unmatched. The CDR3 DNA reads TGTGCCAGCAGTCACGGGACTACAAGAACGGGTGAGCAGTTCTTC. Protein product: CASSHGTTRTGEQFF.

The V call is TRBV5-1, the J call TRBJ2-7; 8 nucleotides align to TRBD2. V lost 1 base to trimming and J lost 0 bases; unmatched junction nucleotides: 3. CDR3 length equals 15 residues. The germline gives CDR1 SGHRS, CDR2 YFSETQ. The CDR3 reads CASSLSGSGSYEQYF. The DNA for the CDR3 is TGCGCCAGCAGCTTGAGCGGGAGCGGCTCCTACGAGCAGTACTTC. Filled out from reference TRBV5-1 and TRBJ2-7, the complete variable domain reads KAGVTQTPRYLIKTRGQQVTLSCSPISGHRSVSWYQQTPGQGLQFLFEYFSETQRNKGNFPGRFSGRQFSNSRSEMNVSTLELGDSALYLCASSLSGSGSYEQYFGPGTRLTVT.

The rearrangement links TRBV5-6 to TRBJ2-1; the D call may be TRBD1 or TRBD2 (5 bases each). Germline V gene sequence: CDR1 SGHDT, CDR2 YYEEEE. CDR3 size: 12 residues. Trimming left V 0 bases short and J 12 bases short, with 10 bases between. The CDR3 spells CASSLDDGGQFF. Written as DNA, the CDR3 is TGTGCCAGCAGCTTGGACGATGGGGGGCAGTTCTTC.

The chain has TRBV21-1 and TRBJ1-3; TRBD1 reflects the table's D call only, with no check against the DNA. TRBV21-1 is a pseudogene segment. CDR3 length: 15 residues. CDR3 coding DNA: TGTGCCAGCAGCAGGGACAGGGGAAATGGAAACACCATATATTTT. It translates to CASSRDRGNGNTIYF.

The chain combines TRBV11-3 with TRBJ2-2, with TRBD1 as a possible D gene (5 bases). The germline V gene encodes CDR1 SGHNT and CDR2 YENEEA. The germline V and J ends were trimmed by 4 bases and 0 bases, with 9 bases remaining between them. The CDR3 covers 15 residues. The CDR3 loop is CASSSRQPNTGELFF. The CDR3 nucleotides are TGTGCCAGCAGCTCCCGACAGCCGAACACCGGGGAGCTGTTTTTT. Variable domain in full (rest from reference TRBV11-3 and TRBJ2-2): EAGVVQSPRYKIIEKKQPVAFWCNPISGHNTLYWYLQNLGQGPELLIRYENEEAVDDSQLPKDRFSAERLKGVDSTLKIQPAELGDSAVYLCASSSRQPNTGELFFGEGSRLTVL.

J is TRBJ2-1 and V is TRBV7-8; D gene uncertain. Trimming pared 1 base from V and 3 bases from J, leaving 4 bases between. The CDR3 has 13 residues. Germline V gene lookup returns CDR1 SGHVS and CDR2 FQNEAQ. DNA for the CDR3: TGTGCCAGCAGCTTAGGCAACTACAATGAGCAGTTCTTC. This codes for CASSLGNYNEQFF.

The CDR3 loop reads CASSLSGFSSYNEQFF. In DNA form, the CDR3 reads TGTGCCAGCAGTTTATCGGGGTTTAGCTCCTACAATGAGCAGTTCTTC. This sequence joins TRBV27 and TRBJ2-1, with D uncertain. The V and J ends lost 0 bases and 0 bases respectively, with 9 bases between them. This CDR3 comprises 16 residues. In germline, CDR1 is MNHEY, CDR2 SMNVEV (reference sequence).

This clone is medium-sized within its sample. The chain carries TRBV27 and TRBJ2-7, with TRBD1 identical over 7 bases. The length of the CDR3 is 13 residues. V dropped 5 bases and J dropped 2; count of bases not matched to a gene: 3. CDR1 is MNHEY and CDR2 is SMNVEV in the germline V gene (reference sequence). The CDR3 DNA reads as TGTGCCAGCAGTCTCGGGACAGCCTACGAGCAGTACTTC. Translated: CASSLGTAYEQYF.

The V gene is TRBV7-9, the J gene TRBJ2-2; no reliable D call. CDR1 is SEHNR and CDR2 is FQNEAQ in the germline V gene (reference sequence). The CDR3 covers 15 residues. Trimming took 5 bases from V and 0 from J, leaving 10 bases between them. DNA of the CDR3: TGTGCCAGCAGCCCCGTCGCGGCGAACACCGGGGAGCTGTTTTTT. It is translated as CASSPVAANTGELFF.

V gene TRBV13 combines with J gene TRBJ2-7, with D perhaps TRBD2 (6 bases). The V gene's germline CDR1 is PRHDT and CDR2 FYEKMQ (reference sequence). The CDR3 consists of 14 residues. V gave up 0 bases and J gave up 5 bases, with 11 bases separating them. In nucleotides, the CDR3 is TGTGCCAGCAGCTTAGGCCTGACTAGAGACGAGCAGTACTTC. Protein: CASSLGLTRDEQYF.

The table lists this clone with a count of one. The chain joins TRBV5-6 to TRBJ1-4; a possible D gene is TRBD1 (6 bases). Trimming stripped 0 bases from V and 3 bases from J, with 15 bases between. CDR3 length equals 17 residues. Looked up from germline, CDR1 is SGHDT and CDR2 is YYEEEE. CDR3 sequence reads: CASSLVQGSVANEKLFF. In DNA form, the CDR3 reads TGTGCCAGCAGCTTGGTACAGGGCTCCGTCGCTAATGAAAAACTGTTTTTT.

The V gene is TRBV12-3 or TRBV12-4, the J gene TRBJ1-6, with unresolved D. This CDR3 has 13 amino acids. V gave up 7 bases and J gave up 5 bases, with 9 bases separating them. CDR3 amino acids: CASTGSDNSPLHF. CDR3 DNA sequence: TGTGCCAGCACGGGGTCCGATAATTCACCCCTCCACTTT.

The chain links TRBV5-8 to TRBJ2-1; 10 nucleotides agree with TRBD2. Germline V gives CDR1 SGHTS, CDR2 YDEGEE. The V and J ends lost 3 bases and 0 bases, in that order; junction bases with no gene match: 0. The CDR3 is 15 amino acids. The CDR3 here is CASSSSGSSYNEQFF. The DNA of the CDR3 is TGTGCCAGCAGCTCTAGCGGGAGCTCCTACAATGAGCAGTTCTTC.

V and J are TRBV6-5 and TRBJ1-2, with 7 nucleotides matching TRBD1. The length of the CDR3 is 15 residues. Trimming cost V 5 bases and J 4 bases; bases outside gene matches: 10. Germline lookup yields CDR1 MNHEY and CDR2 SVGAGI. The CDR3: CASSLGDSHPYGYTF. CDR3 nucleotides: TGTGCCAGCAGTCTGGGGGACAGCCACCCCTATGGCTACACCTTC.

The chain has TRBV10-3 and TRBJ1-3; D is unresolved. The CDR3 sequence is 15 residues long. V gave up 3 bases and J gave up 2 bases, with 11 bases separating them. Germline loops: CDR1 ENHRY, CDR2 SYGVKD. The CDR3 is CAISDEGRTGNTIYF. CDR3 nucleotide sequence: TGTGCCATCAGTGACGAAGGAAGAACTGGAAACACCATATATTTT.

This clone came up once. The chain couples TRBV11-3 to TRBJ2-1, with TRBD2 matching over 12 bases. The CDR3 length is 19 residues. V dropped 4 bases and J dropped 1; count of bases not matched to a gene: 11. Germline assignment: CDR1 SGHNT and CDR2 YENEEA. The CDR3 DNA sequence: TGTGCCAGCAGCTCCCTGGGACTAGCGGGCTCAGGGTCCTACAATGAGCAGTTCTTC. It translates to CASSSLGLAGSGSYNEQFF.

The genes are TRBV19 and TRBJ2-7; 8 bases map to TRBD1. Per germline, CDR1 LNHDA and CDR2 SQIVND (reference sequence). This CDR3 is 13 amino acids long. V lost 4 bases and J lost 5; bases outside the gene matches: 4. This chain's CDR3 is CASSSRGQDEQYF. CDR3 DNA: TGTGCCAGTAGTAGCAGGGGGCAGGACGAGCAGTACTTC.

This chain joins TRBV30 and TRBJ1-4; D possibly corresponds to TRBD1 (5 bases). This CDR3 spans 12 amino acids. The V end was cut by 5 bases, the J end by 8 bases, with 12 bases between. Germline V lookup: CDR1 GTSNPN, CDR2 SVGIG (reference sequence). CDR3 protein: CAWGARLEKLFF. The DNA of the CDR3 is TGTGCCTGGGGGGCCCGGTTGGAAAAACTGTTTTTT.

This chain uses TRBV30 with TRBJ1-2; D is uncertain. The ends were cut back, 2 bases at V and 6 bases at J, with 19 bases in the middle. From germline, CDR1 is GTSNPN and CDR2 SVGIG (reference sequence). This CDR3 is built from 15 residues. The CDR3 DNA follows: TGTGCCTGGAGTCCCGGAACCGTGCGAGATGATGGCTACACCTTC. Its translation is CAWSPGTVRDDGYTF.

The CDR3 here is CASSQDQDNEQFF. Here the CDR3 DNA reads TGCGCCAGCAGCCAAGATCAGGACAATGAGCAGTTCTTC. This chain connects TRBV4-1 to TRBJ2-1; D remains ambiguous. Germline values: CDR1 MGHRA, CDR2 YSYEKL. V was trimmed by 0 bases and J by 5 bases, leaving 5 bases between them. The CDR3 has 13 amino acids.

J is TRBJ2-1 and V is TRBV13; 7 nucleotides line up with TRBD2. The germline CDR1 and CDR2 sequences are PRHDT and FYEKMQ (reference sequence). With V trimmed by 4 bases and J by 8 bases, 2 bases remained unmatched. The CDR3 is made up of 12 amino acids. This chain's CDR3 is CASSSAGYEQFF. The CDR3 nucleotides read TGTGCCAGCAGCTCAGCGGGATATGAGCAGTTCTTC.

The CDR3 sequence: CASRTGQNQETQYF. The DNA for the CDR3 is TGTGCCAGCAGAACAGGACAGAATCAAGAGACCCAGTACTTC. V usage is TRBV3-1 (or the pseudogene TRBV3-2) and J usage is TRBJ2-5, with D possibly being TRBD1 (6 bases). Germline loops: CDR1 LGHDT, CDR2 YNNKEL (reference sequence). The CDR3 is 14 residues long. V was shortened by 6 bases and J by 2 bases, with 13 bases between the two germline ends.